These 5 T cell receptor beta chains share one sample of origin, sequenced in a study of monozygotic twins with inflammatory bowel disease. From its re-call of the 5' RACE reads, TCRdb lists each CDR3 protein once, without DNA. The clone table shows about 380,000 distinct CDR3 sequences, with the ten largest holding around 2.6%. Sample: blood. These receptors originate from a human donor with ulcerative colitis or Crohn's disease, or a healthy co-twin of an affected twin (not recorded which).

The V gene is TRBV20-1, the J gene TRBJ1-5. Germline CDR1 and CDR2: DFQATT and SNEGSKA (reference sequence). This CDR3 has 15 amino acids. The CDR3 spells CSARDGLHSNQPQHF.

The V gene is TRBV6-5, the J gene TRBJ2-1; there is no DNA to check the TCRdb D call of TRBD1. CDR3 size: 15 residues. The germline V gene has CDR1 MNHEY and CDR2 SVGAGI. CDR3 region: CASSYRDGIYNEQFF.

The gene calls are TRBV29-1 and TRBJ1-4. Germline values: CDR1 SQVTM, CDR2 ANQGSEA. The CDR3 extends over 12 amino acids. CDR3 sequence reads: CSVVSQAEKLFF.

The chain links TRBV7-9 to TRBJ2-2; without DNA, the TCRdb call of TRBD1 cannot be checked. Germline V gene lookup returns CDR1 SEHNR and CDR2 FQNEAQ (reference sequence). The CDR3 runs 17 residues. CDR3 region: CASTRQWQGWASGELFF. Based on the CDR3 plus reference TRBV7-9 and TRBJ2-2, the full variable domain is DTGVSQNPRHKITKRGQNVTFRCDPISEHNRLYWYRQTLGQGPEFLTYFQNEAQLEKSRLLSDRFSAERPKGSFSTLEIQRTEQGDSAMYLCASTRQWQGWASGELFFGEGSRLTVL.

The rearrangement uses TRBV5-1 and TRBJ1-1; lacking DNA, the TRBD1 call made by TCRdb goes unchecked. CDR3 length equals 14 residues. The germline CDR1 and CDR2 sequences are SGHRS and YFSETQ. The CDR3 protein is CASSPGDITAEAFF.